Below are 8 T cell receptor beta chains sequenced from a single sample in a study of shared clonotypes between healthy human individuals. Assay: immunoSEQ multiplex PCR; the TCRdb copy retains only in-frame clones and omits some. This repertoire shows approximately 2.5 million clones, more than 80% found once; its top ten account for 0.14%. Input material: naive CD4+ T cells sorted from blood. The subset: CD45RA+ positively selected. Every receptor here comes from a man aged 18 to 29 in good health.

This clone was recorded a few times. V is TRBV11-2 and J is TRBJ1-6; tentatively, D is TRBD1 (5 bases). V was trimmed by 4 bases and J by 7 bases, leaving 17 bases between them. Germline CDR1 SGHAT, CDR2 FQNNGV. The CDR3 extends over 16 amino acids. CDR3 in amino acids: CASSSSLGGNNSPLHF. The DNA of the CDR3 is TGTGCCAGCAGCTCCAGCTTGGGGGGGAACAATTCACCCCTCCACTTT.

The chain recombines TRBV11-2 with TRBJ2-7, with D tentatively TRBD1 or TRBD2 (7 bases each). The CDR3 consists of 18 residues. In germline, CDR1 is SGHAT, CDR2 FQNNGV. The ends were cut back, 1 base at V and 2 bases at J, with 21 bases in the middle. The CDR3 protein is CASSLGWTGLGLPYEQYF. CDR3 DNA sequence: TGTGCCAGCAGCTTAGGATGGACAGGACTAGGCCTCCCCTACGAGCAGTACTTC.

The rearrangement uses TRBV28 and TRBJ2-2, with 16 bases fitting TRBD2. V lost 7 bases to trimming and J lost 0 bases; unmatched junction nucleotides: 14. This CDR3 is built from 21 residues. The germline V gene has CDR1 MDHEN and CDR2 SYDVKM. In DNA, the CDR3 is TGTGCCAGCACCCTCGGCCCTTGGGGGACTAGCGGGGGGGCGAACACCGGGGAGCTGTTTTTT. Translated, it gives CASTLGPWGTSGGANTGELFF. The full variable domain, in which reference TRBV28 and TRBJ2-2 provide the parts outside the CDR3, is DVKVTQSSRYLVKRTGEKVFLECVQDMDHENMFWYRQDPGLGLRLIYFSYDVKMKEKGDIPEGYSVSREKKERFSLILESASTNQTSMYLCASTLGPWGTSGGANTGELFFGEGSRLTVL.

The genes are TRBV2 and TRBJ1-4; 9 bases line up with TRBD1. After removal of 4 bases from V and 7 bases from J, the junction contained 1 base not matched to a gene. CDR1 is SNHLY, CDR2 FYNNEI, per germline. The CDR3 runs to 13 residues. This CDR3 is CASSAQGAEKLFF. DNA for the CDR3: TGTGCCAGCAGTGCACAGGGGGCTGAAAAACTGTTTTTT.

The chain uses TRBV19 and TRBJ1-6; maybe TRBD1 (5 bases). CDR3 length: 16 amino acids. Germline CDR1 LNHDA, CDR2 SQIVND (reference sequence). V shed 4 bases and J shed 10 bases, with 20 bases lying between them. The CDR3 is CASSKRGGGGDSPLHF. The DNA for the CDR3 is TGTGCCAGTAGTAAGCGGGGCGGCGGGGGGGACTCACCCCTCCACTTT.

The chain couples TRBV10-3 to TRBJ2-1; a weak D match, TRBD2 (6 bases). V was cut by 0 bases and J by 5 bases, with 14 bases left in between. Germline CDR1 and CDR2: ENHRY and SYGVKD. The CDR3 has 16 amino acids. CDR3 DNA sequence: TGTGCCATCAGTGAGTCGGAGGGGAACCTAGACAATGAGCAGTTCTTC. Translated, it gives CAISESEGNLDNEQFF.

The chain recombines TRBV5-6 with TRBJ1-1; no reliable D call. Germline V CDR1 and CDR2: SGHDT, YYEEEE. Trimming took off 0 bases at V and 2 bases at J, with 8 bases between the two ends. The CDR3 contains 14 residues. The CDR3 nucleotides are TGTGCCAGCAGCTTGGTACATTTAAACACTGAAGCTTTCTTT. Protein: CASSLVHLNTEAFF.

The chain couples TRBV6-5 to TRBJ2-7; 10 positions match TRBD2. V shed 2 bases, J shed 6 bases, and the junction held 7 bases outside the gene matches. The CDR3 extends over 15 amino acids. Germline V gene data show CDR1 as MNHEY and CDR2 as SVGAGI. CDR3 amino acids: CASSYRGTSEAEQYF. CDR3 bases: TGTGCCAGCAGTTACCGCGGGACTAGCGAGGCCGAGCAGTACTTC.